This is a list of T cell receptor beta chains from one sample in a study of OX40 agonist ivuxolimab in advanced cancers. Sequencing used immunoSEQ multiplex PCR; TCRdb keeps in-frame clones, though not all of them. This table has under 35,000 clones, about 80% appearing once. This specimen consisted of CD4+ or CD8+ T cells sorted from blood, obtained in a trial of the OX40 agonist ivuxolimab. All receptors derive from an adult with an advanced solid tumor such as melanoma, head and neck, liver or kidney cancer. Each CDR3 is given with its conserved first and last residue. The order of the fields is D gene, V gene, clone size, J gene, CDR3 protein, CDR3 DNA. The D gene is left open where the match is weak. Expanded clones are given a class, and other clones once, few, many or no size at all.

D: -
V: TRBV18
size: -
J: TRBJ1-3
CDR3: CASSPTITSSGNTIYF
DNA: TGTGCCAGCTCACCAACTATTACAAGCTCTGGAAACACCATATATTTT

D: TRBD2
V: TRBV18
size: -
J: TRBJ2-5
CDR3: CASSPSSGGQETQYF
DNA: TGTGCCAGCTCACCATCTAGCGGGGGCCAAGAGACCCAGTACTTC

D: -
V: TRBV7-2
size: once
J: TRBJ1-2
CDR3: CASSPSGGGLGGYTF
DNA: TGTGCCAGCAGCCCCAGTGGTGGGGGGCTGGGTGGCTACACCTTC

D: -
V: TRBV7-6
size: -
J: TRBJ1-2
CDR3: CASSLEGEGNYGYTF
DNA: TGTGCCAGCAGCTTAGAAGGGGAAGGTAACTATGGCTACACCTTC

D: TRBD1
V: TRBV30
size: -
J: TRBJ2-2
CDR3: CAWRTGGENTGELFF
DNA: TGTGCCTGGCGGACAGGGGGCGAGAACACCGGGGAGCTGTTTTTT

D: -
V: TRBV4-3
size: -
J: TRBJ2-3
CDR3: CASSPRTTDTQYF
DNA: TGCGCCAGCAGCCCACGTACAACAGATACGCAGTATTTT

D: -
V: TRBV10-3
size: -
J: TRBJ2-2
CDR3: CAINPGGLQGTGELFF
DNA: TGTGCCATCAATCCGGGGGGCCTCCAGGGCACCGGGGAGCTGTTTTTT

D: TRBD2
V: TRBV15
size: few
J: TRBJ2-7
CDR3: CATSRASGMYYEQYF
DNA: TGTGCCACCAGCAGAGCTAGCGGGATGTACTACGAGCAGTACTTC

D: -
V: TRBV5-5
size: -
J: TRBJ2-2
CDR3: CASSLVPPNTGELFF
DNA: TGTGCCAGCAGCTTGGTTCCTCCGAACACCGGGGAGCTGTTTTTT

D: TRBD1
V: TRBV27
size: -
J: TRBJ2-5
CDR3: CASRVRGPQETQYF
DNA: TGTGCCAGCAGAGTCAGGGGGCCCCAAGAGACCCAGTACTTC

D: TRBD2
V: TRBV11-2
size: -
J: TRBJ2-1
CDR3: CASSSTLAGGGNEQFF
DNA: TGTGCCAGCAGCTCGACGTTAGCGGGAGGAGGGAATGAGCAGTTCTTC

D: TRBD2
V: TRBV28
size: -
J: TRBJ2-1
CDR3: CATSPYSGGVDNEQFF
DNA: TGTGCCACCTCGCCATATAGCGGGGGGGTAGACAATGAGCAGTTCTTC

D: -
V: TRBV6-1
size: few
J: TRBJ2-2
CDR3: CASQWGDRGELFF
DNA: TGTGCCAGCCAGTGGGGCGACCGCGGGGAGCTGTTTTTT

D: TRBD1
V: TRBV5-6
size: -
J: TRBJ2-7
CDR3: CASSGVRQGSAYEQYF
DNA: TGTGCCAGCAGCGGGGTAAGACAGGGCAGCGCCTACGAGCAGTACTTC

D: -
V: TRBV6-1
size: -
J: TRBJ2-2
CDR3: CASRGGRTGELFF
DNA: TGTGCCAGCAGGGGGGGTAGGACCGGGGAGCTGTTTTTT

D: TRBD2
V: TRBV6-5
size: -
J: TRBJ2-7
CDR3: CASSYGAGGLSYEQYF
DNA: TGTGCCAGCAGTTACGGTGCGGGGGGCCTTTCCTACGAGCAGTACTTC

D: TRBD1
V: TRBV2
size: -
J: TRBJ1-2
CDR3: CASRGQGGGYTF
DNA: TGTGCCAGCAGAGGACAGGGGGGAGGCTACACCTTC

D: -
V: TRBV18
size: -
J: TRBJ1-4
CDR3: CASSPSQELATNEKLFF
DNA: TGTGCCAGCTCACCATCCCAGGAGCTTGCAACTAATGAAAAACTGTTTTTT

D: TRBD1
V: TRBV28
size: -
J: TRBJ2-7
CDR3: CASYPGTESYEQYF
DNA: TGTGCCAGCTATCCCGGGACAGAGAGCTACGAGCAGTACTTC

D: -
V: TRBV4-3
size: -
J: TRBJ2-3
CDR3: CASSQEVSPYFTDTQYF
DNA: TGCGCCAGCAGCCAAGAGGTCTCTCCCTACTTCACAGATACGCAGTATTTT

D: -
V: TRBV29-1
size: -
J: TRBJ1-2
CDR3: CSVEGGSGARYGYTF
DNA: TGCAGCGTTGAAGGCGGGTCGGGGGCGAGGTATGGCTACACCTTC

D: -
V: TRBV25-1
size: few
J: TRBJ2-2
CDR3: CASRARAGELFF
DNA: TGTGCCAGCAGGGCACGGGCTGGGGAGCTGTTTTTT

D: -
V: TRBV6-5
size: -
J: TRBJ1-3
CDR3: CASSPRLYSGNTIYF
DNA: TGTGCCAGCAGCCCCAGGTTATACTCTGGAAACACCATATATTTT

D: TRBD2
V: TRBV7-3
size: -
J: TRBJ2-3
CDR3: CASSLGLASADTQYF
DNA: TGTGCCAGCAGCTTGGGACTAGCCTCTGCAGATACGCAGTATTTT

D: TRBD1
V: TRBV7-2
size: -
J: TRBJ2-2
CDR3: CASSTVPGQARYTGELFF
DNA: TGTGCCAGCAGCACCGTCCCGGGACAGGCCCGCTACACCGGGGAGCTGTTTTTT

D: -
V: TRBV6-5
size: -
J: TRBJ1-1
CDR3: CASSSVGGMGTEAFF
DNA: TGTGCCAGCAGCAGCGTGGGTGGTATGGGCACTGAAGCTTTCTTT

D: -
V: TRBV2
size: -
J: TRBJ1-3
CDR3: CASSDGLRTGNTIYF
DNA: TGTGCCAGCAGTGACGGACTGCGAACTGGAAACACCATATATTTT

D: -
V: TRBV7-9
size: -
J: TRBJ2-3
CDR3: CASSVGSVSTDTQYF
DNA: TGTGCCAGCAGCGTAGGGTCGGTAAGCACAGATACGCAGTATTTT

D: -
V: TRBV11-2
size: -
J: TRBJ2-7
CDR3: CASSSAVSYEQYF
DNA: TGTGCCAGCAGCTCCGCAGTCTCCTACGAGCAGTACTTC

D: -
V: TRBV6-5
size: -
J: TRBJ1-6
CDR3: CASSYRQGWSPLHF
DNA: TGTGCCAGCAGTTACCGGCAGGGGTGGTCACCCCTCCACTTT

D: TRBD1
V: TRBV6-5
size: -
J: TRBJ1-1
CDR3: CASSSRGKNTEAFF
DNA: TGTGCCAGCAGTTCCAGGGGGAAAAACACTGAAGCTTTCTTT

D: -
V: TRBV7-2
size: -
J: TRBJ1-5
CDR3: CASSLLRDQPQHF
DNA: TGTGCCAGCAGCTTGTTAAGGGATCAGCCCCAGCATTTT

D: -
V: TRBV5-6
size: -
J: TRBJ2-3
CDR3: CASSLDSTDTQYF
DNA: TGTGCCAGCAGCTTGGATAGCACAGATACGCAGTATTTT

D: TRBD2
V: TRBV27
size: -
J: TRBJ2-1
CDR3: CASSLGREFEQFF
DNA: TGTGCCAGCAGTTTGGGGCGGGAGTTTGAGCAGTTCTTC

D: -
V: TRBV5-1
size: once
J: TRBJ1-1
CDR3: CASSSRVSDTEAFF
DNA: TGCGCCAGCAGCAGCCGCGTGAGCGACACGGAAGCTTTCTTT

D: -
V: TRBV18
size: -
J: TRBJ2-5
CDR3: CASSPGQVQETQYF
DNA: TGTGCCAGCTCACCCGGACAAGTCCAAGAGACCCAGTACTTC

D: TRBD2
V: TRBV19
size: -
J: TRBJ2-5
CDR3: CASTTGGPGETQYF
DNA: TGTGCCAGTACTACGGGAGGGCCGGGTGAGACCCAGTACTTC

D: TRBD2
V: TRBV10-2
size: -
J: TRBJ2-7
CDR3: CASSEGLASARQYF
DNA: TGCGCCAGCAGTGAAGGACTAGCATCCGCAAGGCAGTACTTC

D: -
V: TRBV18
size: -
J: TRBJ1-2
CDR3: CASSKGADYGYTF
DNA: TGTGCCAGCTCTAAAGGGGCGGACTATGGCTACACCTTC

D: TRBD2
V: TRBV5-5
size: -
J: TRBJ2-7
CDR3: CASGKTSGETYEQYF
DNA: TGTGCCAGCGGAAAGACTAGCGGGGAAACCTACGAGCAGTACTTC

D: TRBD1
V: TRBV6-5
size: -
J: TRBJ1-2
CDR3: CASSYGGQGTYGYTF
DNA: TGTGCCAGCAGTTACGGGGGACAGGGAACCTATGGCTACACCTTC

D: -
V: TRBV6-1
size: -
J: TRBJ1-1
CDR3: CASSDTLGNTEAFF
DNA: TGTGCCAGCAGTGACACGTTGGGGAACACTGAAGCTTTCTTT

D: TRBD2
V: TRBV4-1
size: -
J: TRBJ2-1
CDR3: CASSRQLIAGVSYNEQFF
DNA: TGCGCCAGCAGCCGCCAATTGATAGCGGGAGTATCCTACAATGAGCAGTTCTTC

D: -
V: TRBV18
size: -
J: TRBJ2-5
CDR3: CASSSDLGETQYF
DNA: TGTGCCAGCTCCTCGGACTTGGGGGAGACCCAGTACTTC

D: -
V: TRBV6-1
size: few
J: TRBJ2-2
CDR3: CASSEGWGTGELFF
DNA: TGTGCCAGCAGTGAAGGGTGGGGGACCGGGGAGCTGTTTTTT

D: -
V: TRBV18
size: -
J: TRBJ1-1
CDR3: CASSPPKPNTEAFF
DNA: TGTGCCAGCTCACCCCCGAAACCGAACACTGAAGCTTTCTTT

D: TRBD2
V: TRBV19
size: -
J: TRBJ2-5
CDR3: CASSMGLPQETQYF
DNA: TGTGCCAGTAGTATGGGACTACCCCAAGAGACCCAGTACTTC

D: TRBD2
V: TRBV7-2
size: once
J: TRBJ2-1
CDR3: CASSPSGFYNEQFF
DNA: TGTGCCAGCAGCCCTAGCGGGTTTTACAATGAGCAGTTCTTC

D: -
V: TRBV7-3
size: -
J: TRBJ2-3
CDR3: CASSLGLGTDTQYF
DNA: TGTGCCAGCAGCTTGGGGCTCGGCACAGATACGCAGTATTTT

D: -
V: TRBV5-1
size: once
J: TRBJ2-3
CDR3: CASSLDIYTDTQYF
DNA: TGCGCCAGCAGCTTGGACATCTACACAGATACGCAGTATTTT

D: TRBD1
V: TRBV28
size: few
J: TRBJ1-5
CDR3: CASRPGTGGSPQHF
DNA: TGTGCCAGCAGGCCAGGGACAGGGGGATCCCCCCAGCATTTT

D: -
V: TRBV20-1
size: -
J: TRBJ1-2
CDR3: CSARVYGYTF
DNA: TGCAGTGCTCGGGTCTATGGCTACACCTTC

D: -
V: TRBV30
size: -
J: TRBJ1-5
CDR3: CAWEGDSNQPQHF
DNA: TGTGCCTGGGAAGGGGATAGCAATCAGCCCCAGCATTTT

D: -
V: TRBV28
size: -
J: TRBJ2-7
CDR3: CASSLNEQYF
DNA: TGTGCCAGCAGTTTAAACGAGCAGTACTTC

D: TRBD1
V: TRBV19
size: -
J: TRBJ2-5
CDR3: CASSIGDSTGETQYF
DNA: TGTGCCAGTAGTATAGGGGACAGTACTGGAGAGACCCAGTACTTC